The next 16 T cell receptor beta chains were all read from a single sample in a study of blood T cell repertoires in COVID-19. Sequencing was performed with immunoSEQ multiplex PCR; in TCRdb, only in-frame clones are kept and a portion is missing. The sample has around 330,000 clones, roughly nine tenths seen once. The sequenced sample was PBMCs or T cells enriched from blood (not recorded which). These receptors were taken from a man in his fifties or sixties who had recovered from COVID-19.

This clone was detected once. This same CDR3 is encoded by further DNA sequences in the sample. The chain has TRBV5-1 and TRBJ1-1; 7 bases agree with TRBD1. V lost 4 bases and J lost 1; bases outside the gene matches: 4. This CDR3 comprises 14 residues. Germline V lookup: CDR1 SGHRS, CDR2 YFSETQ. The CDR3 nucleotides read TGCGCCAGCAGCCCCGGGACAGCGAACACTGAAGCTTTCTTT. It translates to CASSPGTANTEAFF.

The chain combines TRBV9 with TRBJ2-6, with D unclear. Per germline, CDR1 SGDLS and CDR2 YYNGEE. V was shortened by 2 bases and J by 0 bases, with 3 bases between the two germline ends. The CDR3 loop spans 14 amino acids. The CDR3 sequence is CASSVYSGANVLTF. For the CDR3, the DNA is TGTGCCAGCAGCGTGTACTCTGGGGCCAACGTCCTGACTTTC.

For this clone: Relative to the germline gene, one junction end is altered; a read error may explain this. The CDR3 DNA reads as TGTGCTAGCAGCTTAGACGGGAAAGGTACGCAGTATTTT. Amino acids: CASSLDGKGTQYF. The gene calls are TRBV7-7 and TRBJ2-3; D is perhaps TRBD2 (5 bases). Per germline, CDR1 SSHAT and CDR2 FNYEAQ (reference sequence). CDR3 length: 13 amino acids.

The genes are TRBV2 and TRBJ2-1; D not resolved. This CDR3 contains 11 residues. Trimming left V 4 bases short and J 9 bases short, with 7 bases between. Germline values: CDR1 SNHLY, CDR2 FYNNEI. CDR3 residues: CASSGLSEQFF. Written as DNA, the CDR3 is TGTGCCAGCAGTGGTCTTAGTGAGCAGTTCTTC.

The gene calls are TRBV7-8 and TRBJ2-7, with a weak D call TRBD2 (5 bases). This CDR3 region has 12 residues. Germline lookup yields CDR1 SGHVS and CDR2 FQNEAQ. The V end was cut by 5 bases, the J end by 4 bases, with 9 bases between. CDR3 amino acids: CASSNPGYEQYF. The CDR3 nucleotides are TGTGCCAGCAGCAACCCGGGGTACGAGCAGTACTTC.

V gene TRBV24-1 combines with J gene TRBJ2-1; 9 positions agree with TRBD2. Germline CDR1 reads KGHDR; CDR2 reads SFDVKD. V lost 3 bases and J lost 2; bases outside the gene matches: 7. The CDR3 spans 17 residues. The CDR3: CATSDQTSGRPYNEQFF. The CDR3 DNA reads TGTGCCACCAGTGATCAGACTAGCGGACGACCCTACAATGAGCAGTTCTTC.

CDR3 in DNA: TGTGCCAGCAGGGTTAGCGGAGAGTACAATGAGCAGTTCTTC. It codes for CASRVSGEYNEQFF. The chain uses TRBV7-2 and TRBJ2-1; a weak D match, TRBD2 (6 bases). Between the trimmed V and J ends, which lost 6 bases and 4 bases, there was a span of 13 bases. The CDR3 contains 14 residues. CDR1 is SGHTA and CDR2 is FQGNSA in the germline V gene.

In its sample, this clone was seen a few times. The chain uses TRBV6-5 and TRBJ2-1, with D perhaps matching TRBD2 (6 bases). The V gene's germline CDR1 is MNHEY and CDR2 SVGAGI. The CDR3 covers 15 residues. Trimming left V 6 bases short and J 5 bases short, with 17 bases between. CDR3 coding DNA: TGTGCCAGCAGCTCCGCGACTAGGGGCCACAATGAGCAGTTCTTC. This codes for CASSSATRGHNEQFF.

This chain connects TRBV7-2 to TRBJ1-3; TRBD1 might be the D (5 bases). The CDR3 totals 16 residues. Between the trimmed V and J ends, which lost 1 base and 5 bases, there was a span of 15 bases. Germline V gene lookup returns CDR1 SGHTA and CDR2 FQGNSA. The CDR3 loop is CASSLVGQGTRNTIYF. In DNA, the CDR3 is TGTGCCAGCAGCTTAGTTGGGCAGGGTACGCGAAACACCATATATTTT.

The V call is TRBV5-1, the J call TRBJ2-7; D unresolved. V was pared by 0 bases and J by 7 bases, with 17 bases between. Per germline, CDR1 SGHRS and CDR2 YFSETQ. The CDR3 runs 15 residues. CDR3 nucleotides: TGCGCCAGCAGCTTGGTTCCAGGCACACCCGAGGAGCAGTACTTC. As protein: CASSLVPGTPEEQYF.

Turning to this clone: One junction end does not reproduce the germline sequence, and a read error may be involved. V and J are TRBV11-2 and TRBJ2-7; D may be TRBD1 (5 bases). Germline CDR1 is SGHAT and CDR2 is FQNNGV. The CDR3 runs to 14 residues. CDR3 sequence reads: CASSLETVSLEQYF. The CDR3 region has the DNA TGTGCCAGCAGCCTAGAGACAGTCTCCCTGGAGCAGTACTTC.

This sequence joins TRBV4-3 and TRBJ1-2; 7 bases agree with TRBD1. There are 16 residues in the CDR3. Trimming at V came to 3 bases and at J to 6 bases, leaving 13 bases not matched to a gene. Germline loops: CDR1 LGHNA, CDR2 YSLEER. CDR3 in amino acids: CASSQNPQGNFNGYTF. The CDR3 region has the DNA TGCGCCAGCAGCCAGAATCCACAGGGGAACTTTAATGGCTACACCTTC.

The chain combines TRBV30 with TRBJ1-4, with TRBD1 as a possible D gene (5 bases). Trimming stripped 1 base from V and 15 bases from J, with 12 bases between. Germline V gene lookup returns CDR1 GTSNPN and CDR2 SVGIG (reference sequence). CDR3 length: 11 amino acids. CDR3 protein: CAWSARPRVFF. The DNA for the CDR3 is TGTGCCTGGAGTGCCCGGCCCAGGGTGTTTTTT.

A word on this clone: Its ends do not fully match the called genes, so a read error is possible. The chain combines TRBV30 with TRBJ1-5; D uncertain. The V gene's germline CDR1 is GTSNPN and CDR2 SVGIG (reference sequence). This CDR3 is 13 amino acids long. In nucleotides, the CDR3 is TGTGCCTGGAGTGGGTCAGGCAAACAGCCCCAGCATTTT. This sequence encodes CAWSGSGKQPQHF.

V gene TRBV24-1 combines with J gene TRBJ2-5; 8 bases agree with TRBD1. The CDR3 extends over 16 amino acids. In germline, CDR1 is KGHDR, CDR2 SFDVKD. V dropped 4 bases and J dropped 5; count of bases not matched to a gene: 11. The CDR3: CATSDLGTGLYETQYF. The DNA for the CDR3 is TGTGCCACCAGTGACCTGGGGACAGGATTGTATGAGACCCAGTACTTC.

The count of this clone is one. The chain couples TRBV19 to TRBJ1-6; tentatively, D is TRBD1 (5 bases). The CDR3 covers 16 residues. CDR1 and CDR2 from the germline V gene are LNHDA and SQIVND (reference sequence). The germline V and J ends were trimmed by 3 bases and 7 bases, with 16 bases remaining between them. The CDR3 nucleotides read TGTGCCAGTAGTATTAAGCAGGGTCAGGCAAATTCACCCCTCCACTTT. Its translation: CASSIKQGQANSPLHF. Full variable domain (rest looked up from reference TRBV19 and TRBJ1-6): DGGITQSPKYLFRKEGQNVTLSCEQNLNHDAMYWYRQDPGQGLRLIYYSQIVNDFQKGDIAEGYSVSREKKESFPLTVTSAQKNPTAFYLCASSIKQGQANSPLHFGNGTRLTVT.